These T cell receptor beta chains were read from a single sample in a study of blood T cell repertoires in COVID-19. Using immunoSEQ multiplex PCR, the repertoire was profiled, and TCRdb retains in-frame clones only, with some absent. This sample has about 200,000 clones; around 89% occur once, and the top ten carry around 8%. Source material: PBMCs or T cells enriched from blood (not recorded which). The receptors stem from a woman aged 18-35 years who had recovered from COVID-19. CDR3s include the opening cysteine and the closing phenylalanine or tryptophan. The D gene is left open where the match is weak. Clone size is stated in some rows and not others, as once, few, many or a class when expanded.

>TRBJ2-1|TRBD2|TRBV5-1|once
CASSLLPGLAANEQFF
TGCGCCAGCAGCCTATTACCGGGACTAGCGGCCAATGAGCAGTTCTTC
>TRBJ1-1|.|TRBV2|.
CATLLGGTEAFF
TGTGCCACCTTGTTGGGGGGCACTGAAGCTTTCTTT
>TRBJ1-5|TRBD1|TRBV5-5|.
CASSFDRGGNQPQHF
TGTGCCAGCAGCTTTGACAGGGGAGGAAATCAGCCCCAGCATTTT
>TRBJ1-2|.|TRBV28|.
CASQPPGTLYGYTF
TGTGCCAGCCAACCCCCAGGGACACTCTATGGCTACACCTTC
>TRBJ1-2|.|TRBV24-1|.
CATGHGREGNYGYTF
TGTGCCACCGGCCACGGGAGGGAGGGCAACTATGGCTACACCTTC
>TRBJ1-4|.|TRBV27|.
CASSLFDPWQGNEKLFF
TGTGCCAGCAGTTTATTTGACCCGTGGCAGGGCAATGAAAAACTGTTTTTT
>TRBJ1-1|TRBD1|TRBV28|.
CASRSGQMNTEAFF
TGTGCCAGCAGGTCGGGACAGATGAACACTGAAGCTTTCTTT
>TRBJ1-1|TRBD1|TRBV25-1|.
CASSETTGVNTEAFF
TGTGCCAGCAGTGAGACGACAGGGGTGAACACTGAAGCTTTCTTT
>TRBJ2-3|.|TRBV9|.
CASSVGAAFTDTQYF
TGTGCCAGCAGCGTTGGGGCGGCTTTCACAGATACGCAGTATTTT
>TRBJ1-6|TRBD1|TRBV7-2|.
CASSPRDRPYNSPLHF
TGTGCCAGCAGCCCCCGGGACAGGCCCTATAATTCACCCCTCCACTTT
>TRBJ1-6|TRBD1|TRBV10-2|.
CASSGALTGTGSPLHF
TGCGCCAGCAGTGGGGCCTTGACAGGGACCGGTTCACCCCTCCACTTT
>TRBJ2-3|.|TRBV27|.
CASSFGFTDTQYF
TGTGCCAGCAGTTTTGGCTTCACAGATACGCAGTATTTT
>TRBJ2-2|TRBD1|TRBV6-5|.
CASQRQGVTGELFF
TGTGCCAGTCAACGACAGGGTGTAACCGGGGAGCTGTTTTTT
>TRBJ1-5|.|TRBV3-1/TRBV3-2|.
CASSHQGVNQPQHF
TGTGCCAGCAGCCACCAGGGTGTGAATCAGCCCCAGCATTTT
>TRBJ1-1|.|TRBV4-2|.
CASSQVGNTEAFF
TGTGCCAGCAGCCAAGTCGGGAACACTGAAGCTTTCTTT
>TRBJ2-5|TRBD1|TRBV5-4|.
CASSDYRGLVKTQYF
TGTGCCAGCAGCGACTACAGGGGGCTCGTAAAGACCCAGTACTTC
>TRBJ1-1|.|TRBV2|.
CASSEAPGNTEAFF
TGTGCCAGCAGTGAAGCACCCGGGAACACTGAAGCTTTCTTT
>TRBJ2-3|.|TRBV28|.
CASSFGKRTDTQYF
TGTGCCAGCAGTTTCGGGAAACGCACAGATACGCAGTATTTT
>TRBJ2-3|.|TRBV6-2/TRBV6-3|.
CASSPTSVLGTDTQYF
TGTGCCAGCAGTCCGACTAGTGTGCTGGGCACAGATACGCAGTATTTT
>TRBJ2-7|.|TRBV5-1|many
CASSPDLDATYEQYF
TGCGCCAGCAGCCCGGACTTGGACGCTACCTACGAGCAGTACTTC
>TRBJ1-1|.|TRBV6-5|.
CASSTTLGWNTEAFF
TGTGCCAGCAGTACTACACTAGGGTGGAACACTGAAGCTTTCTTT
>TRBJ1-5|.|TRBV28|.
CASSSEAGGQPQHF
TGTGCCAGCAGTTCAGAAGCGGGTGGGCAGCCCCAGCATTTT
>TRBJ1-6|TRBD1|TRBV19|.
CASSGRDRGKRSPLHF
TGTGCCAGTTCAGGCCGGGACAGGGGAAAGCGCTCACCCCTCCACTTT
>TRBJ1-1|TRBD1|TRBV15|.
CATSIDRGDTEAFF
TGTGCCACCAGTATAGACAGGGGGGACACTGAAGCTTTCTTT
>TRBJ2-5|.|TRBV9|.
CASSVSQQETQYF
TGTGCCAGCAGCGTATCACAGCAAGAGACCCAGTACTTC
>TRBJ2-3|TRBD2|TRBV24-1|.
CATSEMAGVTDTQYF
TGTGCCACCAGTGAGATGGCGGGGGTCACAGATACGCAGTATTTT
>TRBJ2-2|.|TRBV5-1|.
CASRTGDPNTGELFF
TGCGCCAGCAGGACGGGGGACCCGAACACCGGGGAGCTGTTTTTT
>TRBJ1-2|.|TRBV30|.
CAWSYQQGDYGYTF
TGTGCCTGGAGTTACCAACAGGGAGACTATGGCTACACCTTC
>TRBJ1-5|.|TRBV4-1|.
CASSHIQGLGNQPQHF
TGCGCCAGCAGCCACATCCAGGGGTTAGGCAATCAGCCCCAGCATTTT
>TRBJ1-4|TRBD1|TRBV7-9|.
CASSPGQASKVGEKLFF
TGTGCCAGCAGCCCCGGACAGGCGTCGAAAGTCGGTGAAAAACTGTTTTTT
>TRBJ2-3|.|TRBV4-1|.
CASSQDPPGGRGTDTQYF
TGCGCCAGCAGCCAGGACCCGCCCGGGGGGCGGGGCACAGATACGCAGTATTTT
>TRBJ1-4|.|TRBV28|.
CASSVGRVSEKLFF
TGTGCCAGCAGTGTGGGCCGCGTTAGTGAAAAACTGTTTTTT
>TRBJ1-2|TRBD1|TRBV6-5|.
CASRKDRVHGYTF
TGTGCCAGCAGAAAAGACAGGGTGCATGGCTACACCTTC
>TRBJ2-1|TRBD2|TRBV12-5|.
CASGLVLMGLAGGSSYNEQFF
TGTGCTAGTGGTTTGGTACTTATGGGACTAGCGGGGGGGAGCTCCTACAATGAGCAGTTCTTC
>TRBJ2-2|.|TRBV3-1/TRBV3-2|.
CASRPYTDTGELFF
TGTGCCAGCAGGCCTTATACAGATACCGGGGAGCTGTTTTTT
>TRBJ2-2|.|TRBV3-1/TRBV3-2|.
CATPENFRGGELFF
TGTGCCACCCCTGAGAACTTTAGGGGCGGGGAGCTGTTTTTT
>TRBJ2-1|TRBD2|TRBV5-5|.
CASHIAGALNNEQFF
TGTGCCAGCCACATAGCGGGGGCTTTGAACAATGAGCAGTTCTTC
>TRBJ2-1|.|TRBV28|.
CASSSSYTRYPPQKGAAYNEQFF
TGTGCCAGCAGCTCCTCCTACACCCGCTATCCCCCGCAGAAGGGAGCGGCCTACAATGAGCAGTTCTTC
>TRBJ1-2|.|TRBV4-1|.
CASSDYPGIATNYGYTF
TGCGCCAGCAGCGACTATCCAGGAATCGCTACTAACTATGGCTACACCTTC
>TRBJ2-7|TRBD1|TRBV5-1|once
CASSLGGQGAYEQYF
TGCGCCAGCAGCTTGGGGGGACAGGGGGCCTACGAGCAGTACTTC
>TRBJ2-5|TRBD1|TRBV27|.
CASSPGTGGETQYF
TGTGCCAGCAGTCCCGGGACAGGAGGAGAGACCCAGTACTTC
>TRBJ2-2|.|TRBV10-1|.
CASSSSSTGELFF
TGCGCCAGCAGTTCTTCTTCCACCGGGGAGCTGTTTTTT
>TRBJ1-3|TRBD1|TRBV4-2|.
CASSPRDRGASGNTIYF
TGTGCCAGCAGCCCCCGGGACAGGGGCGCCTCTGGAAACACCATATATTTT
>TRBJ1-1|.|TRBV10-2|.
CASKQQGWKAFF
TGCGCCAGCAAGCAACAGGGATGGAAAGCTTTCTTT
>TRBJ1-2|.|TRBV10-3|.
CAISAGGEGNYGYTF
TGTGCCATCAGTGCGGGGGGCGAAGGCAACTATGGCTACACCTTC
>TRBJ1-1|TRBD1|TRBV29-1|.
CSVEDARGTGNTEAFF
TGCAGCGTTGAAGATGCCAGGGGGACGGGAAACACTGAAGCTTTCTTT
>TRBJ2-7|TRBD1|TRBV5-6|.
CASSLRGTGGYEQYF
TGTGCCAGCAGCTTGAGGGGGACAGGAGGCTACGAGCAGTACTTC
>TRBJ2-2|.|TRBV7-6|.
CASSLWAGESTGELFF
TGTGCCAGCAGCTTATGGGCAGGGGAAAGCACCGGGGAGCTGTTTTTT
>TRBJ2-3|.|TRBV12-3/TRBV12-4|few
CASSPVTDTQYF
TGTGCCAGCAGTCCAGTGACAGATACGCAGTATTTT
>TRBJ1-4|TRBD1|TRBV2|.
CASSDGQGDKLFF
TGTGCCAGCAGTGATGGACAGGGGGACAAACTGTTTTTT
>TRBJ1-2|TRBD1|TRBV19|.
CASSAGQGDYGYTF
TGTGCCAGTAGTGCGGGACAGGGAGATTATGGCTACACCTTC
>TRBJ2-2|TRBD2|TRBV5-1|.
CASSLGLGGTGELFF
TGCGCCAGCAGCCTGGGACTAGGAGGCACCGGGGAGCTGTTTTTT
>TRBJ2-7|TRBD2|TRBV9|.
CASSAATSDEQYF
TGTGCCAGCAGCGCCGCGACTAGCGACGAGCAGTACTTC
>TRBJ2-7|.|TRBV7-3|.
CASSPGTLETYEQYF
TGTGCCAGCAGCCCCGGGACACTTGAGACCTACGAGCAGTACTTC
>TRBJ1-5|.|TRBV28|.
CASSQTDRFQPQHF
TGTGCCAGCAGCCAGACAGATCGGTTTCAGCCCCAGCATTTT
>TRBJ1-2|TRBD1|TRBV9|once
CASSGTEANYGYTF
TGTGCCAGCAGTGGGACAGAGGCTAACTATGGCTACACCTTC
>TRBJ2-2|TRBD2|TRBV7-3|once
CASSSTSGVTGELFF
TGTGCCAGCAGCTCGACTAGCGGGGTCACCGGGGAGCTGTTTTTT